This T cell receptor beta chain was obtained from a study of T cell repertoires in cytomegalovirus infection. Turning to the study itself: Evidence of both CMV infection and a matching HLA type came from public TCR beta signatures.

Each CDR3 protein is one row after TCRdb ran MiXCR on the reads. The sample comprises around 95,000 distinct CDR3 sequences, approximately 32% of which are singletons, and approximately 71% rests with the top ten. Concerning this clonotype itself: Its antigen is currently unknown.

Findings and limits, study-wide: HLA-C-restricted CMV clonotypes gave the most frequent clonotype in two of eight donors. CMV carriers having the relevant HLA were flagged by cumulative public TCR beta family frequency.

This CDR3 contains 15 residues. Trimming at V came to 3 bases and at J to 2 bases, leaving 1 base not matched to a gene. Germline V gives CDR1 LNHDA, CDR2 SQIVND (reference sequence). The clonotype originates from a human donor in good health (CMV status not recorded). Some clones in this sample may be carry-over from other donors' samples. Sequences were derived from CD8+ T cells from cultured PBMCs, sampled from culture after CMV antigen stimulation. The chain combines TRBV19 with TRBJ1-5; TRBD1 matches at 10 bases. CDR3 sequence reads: CASSMTGGGNQPQHF. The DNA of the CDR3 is TGTGCCAGTAGTATGACAGGGGGCGGCAATCAGCCCCAGCATTTT.